This T cell receptor beta chain originates from a study of cytomegalovirus exposure and HLA in healthy donors. 13 Jbeta primers and 60 Vbeta primers were used for the PCR. Only in-frame clones appear in the TCRdb table, and some are missing; sequencing was by immunoSEQ multiplex PCR. The table lists under 60,000 clones, 60% to 85% of them singletons, with 3% to 4% in the top ten. Study-level results: The productive fraction for most TCR beta V segments was about 90% or about 30% in an earlier analysis. At a 0.05 false discovery rate, a later analysis found some 18,000 TCR beta sequences to be associated with HLA alleles.

This CDR3 region has 13 residues. CDR1 is MNHEY, CDR2 SVGAGI, per germline. Trimming removed 8 bases from V and 1 base from J, with 12 bases in between. About this clone itself: What it binds is not known.

Sequencing used PBMCs. The receptor was isolated from a woman aged 35 to 49 in good health and CMV-seropositive. The chain employs TRBV6-5 and TRBJ2-7; D remains ambiguous. CDR3 DNA: TGTGCCAGCGGTTCCGAGGCATCCTACGAGCAGTACTTC. This codes for CASGSEASYEQYF.